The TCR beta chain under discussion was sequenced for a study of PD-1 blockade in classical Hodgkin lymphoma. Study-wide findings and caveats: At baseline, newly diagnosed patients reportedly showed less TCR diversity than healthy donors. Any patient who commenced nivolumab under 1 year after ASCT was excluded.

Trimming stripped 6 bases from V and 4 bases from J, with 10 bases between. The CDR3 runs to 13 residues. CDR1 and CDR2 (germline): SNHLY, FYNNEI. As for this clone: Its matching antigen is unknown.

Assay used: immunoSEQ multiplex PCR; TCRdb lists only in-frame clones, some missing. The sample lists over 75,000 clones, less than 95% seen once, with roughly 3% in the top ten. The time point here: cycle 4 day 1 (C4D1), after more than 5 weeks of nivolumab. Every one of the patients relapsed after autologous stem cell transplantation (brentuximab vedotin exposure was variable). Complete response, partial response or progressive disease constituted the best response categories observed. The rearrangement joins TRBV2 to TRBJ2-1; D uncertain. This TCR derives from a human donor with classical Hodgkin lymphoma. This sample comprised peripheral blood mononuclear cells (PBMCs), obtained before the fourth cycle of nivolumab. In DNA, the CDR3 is TGTGCCAGCAGCTCCGGACCATACAATGAGCAGTTCTTC. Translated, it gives CASSSGPYNEQFF.